Shown below are 22 T cell receptor beta chains from a single sample sequenced in a study of cytomegalovirus exposure and HLA in healthy donors. The PCR contained 60 Vbeta and 13 Jbeta primers. Sequencing used immunoSEQ multiplex PCR; TCRdb keeps in-frame clones, though not all of them. The repertoire table contains about 35,000 clones. Source material: PBMCs. The source is a middle-aged man in good health and CMV-seronegative.

V gene TRBV7-9 combines with J gene TRBJ2-7, with 8 bases that match TRBD1. Unmatched junction bases numbered 7, after V lost 3 bases and J lost 6 bases. Germline-derived CDR1 and CDR2 are SEHNR and FQNEAQ (reference sequence). The CDR3 is 14 residues long. This CDR3 is CASSLWTGRGEQYF. The CDR3 DNA is TGTGCCAGCAGCTTGTGGACAGGGAGAGGCGAGCAGTACTTC.

This chain uses TRBV21-1 with TRBJ1-1; TRBD1, the D gene given by the table, was not confirmed from the DNA. TRBV21-1 is deemed a pseudogene. This CDR3 has 16 amino acids. CDR3 residues: CASSPWMDSMNTEAFF. CDR3 nucleotide sequence: TGTGCCAGCAGCCCTTGGATGGACAGCATGAACACTGAAGCTTTCTTT.

This rearrangement joins TRBV29-1 to TRBJ2-5; D not resolved. Per the germline V gene, CDR1 is SQVTM and CDR2 is ANQGSEA. The ends were cut back, 3 bases at V and 0 bases at J, with 8 bases in the middle. The CDR3 consists of 13 residues. The CDR3 loop reads CSVDDSDQETQYF. CDR3 nucleotide sequence: TGCAGCGTTGATGACTCAGACCAAGAGACCCAGTACTTC.

The chain recombines TRBV11-3 with TRBJ2-7; D might be TRBD1 (6 bases). The CDR3 is made up of 14 amino acids. Germline loops: CDR1 SGHNT, CDR2 YENEEA. Trimming stripped 1 base from V and 6 bases from J, with 13 bases between. The CDR3 sequence is CASSLVAGAGEQYF. CDR3 coding DNA: TGTGCCAGCAGCTTAGTTGCAGGGGCGGGCGAGCAGTACTTC.

The DNA for the CDR3 is TGTGCCTGGAAGGGCGGGAGTCGGGGTACGGAGACCCAGTACTTC. This codes for CAWKGGSRGTETQYF. The rearrangement uses TRBV30 and TRBJ2-5, with 7 nucleotides matching TRBD2. CDR3 length equals 15 residues. Unmatched junction bases numbered 13, after V lost 4 bases and J lost 5 bases. Germline V gene lookup returns CDR1 GTSNPN and CDR2 SVGIG (reference sequence).

The chain joins TRBV30 to TRBJ2-7, with 10 bases aligning to TRBD2. CDR3 size: 15 residues. Germline CDR1 is GTSNPN and CDR2 is SVGIG (reference sequence). Germline trimming cut 0 bases from V and 3 bases from J; bases unmatched to any gene: 5. As DNA, the CDR3 is TGTGCCTGGAGTGTTACTAGCGGGGTTTACTACGAGCAGTACTTC. This translates into CAWSVTSGVYYEQYF.

V usage is TRBV9 and J usage is TRBJ2-7; 11 bases are a match to TRBD2. CDR3 length equals 19 residues. The germline gives CDR1 SGDLS, CDR2 YYNGEE. The V gene end was trimmed by 1 base and the J gene end by 6 bases; junction bases not matched to a gene: 18. The CDR3 DNA reads as TGTGCCAGCAGCGTAAGCCCCGATGTCACTAGCGGGGGCCTCGGCGAGCAGTACTTC. This encodes CASSVSPDVTSGGLGEQYF.

The V call is TRBV19, the J call TRBJ1-2; D might be TRBD1 (5 bases). Germline V gene data show CDR1 as LNHDA and CDR2 as SQIVND (reference sequence). The V and J ends lost 7 bases and 11 bases respectively, with 20 bases between them. The CDR3 totals 13 residues. CDR3 coding DNA: TGTGCCAGTACCCCGAGGGAACCGGGGGGGTACACCTTC. Residues: CASTPREPGGYTF.

This chain uses TRBV6-1 with TRBJ2-7; possibly TRBD1 for D (5 bases). The germline gives CDR1 MNHNS, CDR2 SASEGT. This CDR3 has 15 residues. V was shortened by 6 bases and J by 1 base, with 16 bases between the two germline ends. The CDR3 DNA is TGTGCCAGCAGCGAGGACATTCGAGGATCCTACGAGCAGTACTTC. Residues: CASSEDIRGSYEQYF.

The rearrangement joins TRBV7-6 to TRBJ2-1; TRBD2 aligns across 9 bases. CDR3 length: 15 residues. Trimming at V came to 2 bases and at J to 8 bases, leaving 7 bases not matched to a gene. CDR1 SGHVS and CDR2 FNYEAQ come from the germline V gene. CDR3: CASSLRQREVDEQFF. The CDR3 DNA is TGTGCCAGCAGCTTACGCCAGCGGGAGGTGGATGAGCAGTTCTTC.

This chain uses TRBV5-1 with TRBJ1-2, with 9 positions matching TRBD1. Trimming at V came to 4 bases and at J to 8 bases, leaving 9 bases not matched to a gene. Germline V gene lookup returns CDR1 SGHRS and CDR2 YFSETQ. The CDR3 has 14 amino acids. The CDR3 DNA follows: TGCGCCAGCAGCCTGGGGACAGGGCTTTACGGCTACACCTTC. The encoded protein is CASSLGTGLYGYTF.

V is TRBV29-1 and J is TRBJ2-6; D ambiguous. V was trimmed by 5 bases and J by 0 bases, leaving 14 bases between them. Germline assignment: CDR1 SQVTM and CDR2 ANQGSEA. The CDR3 length is 16 residues. The CDR3 coding sequence is TGCAGCGTTCACAGCAACTTCCCCTCTGGGGCCAACGTCCTGACTTTC. It translates to CSVHSNFPSGANVLTF.

This rearrangement joins TRBV2 to TRBJ1-2, with D possibly being TRBD1 (6 bases). Germline CDR1 and CDR2: SNHLY and FYNNEI. The CDR3 length is 15 residues. Trimming left V 6 bases short and J 4 bases short, with 18 bases between. The CDR3 here is CASRVQGIGAYGYTF. The CDR3 region has the DNA TGTGCCAGCAGAGTCCAGGGGATTGGGGCCTATGGCTACACCTTC.

The gene calls are TRBV4-1 and TRBJ2-1; the match to TRBD2 covers 12 bases. This CDR3 spans 17 amino acids. Germline assignment: CDR1 MGHRA and CDR2 YSYEKL. Trimming at V came to 4 bases and at J to 8 bases, leaving 12 bases not matched to a gene. The chain's CDR3 is CASSLPRLAGESYEQFF. In DNA form, the CDR3 reads TGCGCCAGCAGCCTTCCTCGACTAGCGGGAGAATCATATGAGCAGTTCTTC.

This chain connects TRBV6-6 to TRBJ2-7; TRBD2 matches at 9 bases. Germline V gives CDR1 MNHNY, CDR2 SVGAGI (reference sequence). This CDR3 is built from 14 residues. The ends lost 7 bases at V and 5 bases at J; junction bases unmatched: 9. This CDR3 reads CASKEVGLANEQYF. CDR3 sequence (DNA): TGTGCCAGCAAAGAGGTAGGACTAGCGAACGAGCAGTACTTC.

This rearrangement joins TRBV7-3 to TRBJ2-3; no clear D gene. CDR1 and CDR2 from the germline V gene are SGHTA and FQGTGA. CDR3 length: 13 amino acids. V was trimmed by 2 bases and J by 1 base, leaving 4 bases between them. In nucleotides, the CDR3 is TGTGCCAGCAGCTTATCCGGCACAGATACGCAGTATTTT. Translating it yields CASSLSGTDTQYF.

The chain carries TRBV7-9 and TRBJ2-3; D is perhaps TRBD2 (5 bases). This CDR3 region has 14 residues. Trimming took 5 bases from V and 2 from J, leaving 11 bases between them. Germline CDR1 is SEHNR and CDR2 is FQNEAQ (reference sequence). CDR3 sequence (DNA): TGTGCCAGCAGCGTGAGCGGATCCACAGATACGCAGTATTTT. Translated, it gives CASSVSGSTDTQYF.

The chain couples TRBV6-4 to TRBJ2-2; 7 bases are a match to TRBD2. This CDR3 region has 14 residues. V trimming: 5 bases; J trimming: 7 bases; junction bases outside the gene matches: 7. Germline CDR1 and CDR2: MRHNA and SNTAGT. The CDR3: CASSPLGGNGELFF. CDR3 in DNA: TGTGCCAGCAGTCCACTGGGGGGGAACGGGGAGCTGTTTTTT.

The rearrangement links TRBV18 to TRBJ2-7; possibly TRBD2 for D (6 bases). Germline assignment: CDR1 KGHSH and CDR2 LQKENI. This CDR3 contains 15 residues. Trimming shortened V by 0 bases and J by 2 bases, and 11 bases separated the two germline ends. The CDR3 DNA sequence: TGTGCCAGCTCACCACCGGCTAGCGCCACCTACGAGCAGTACTTC. Its translation is CASSPPASATYEQYF.

V is TRBV7-8 and J is TRBJ2-7, with 9 bases identical to TRBD2. The CDR3 spans 15 residues. Germline V gives CDR1 SGHVS, CDR2 FQNEAQ. V dropped 0 bases and J dropped 7; count of bases not matched to a gene: 7. The CDR3 DNA follows: TGTGCCAGCAGCTTAGCCCCTAGCGGGAAGGTGGAGCAGTACTTC. Amino acids: CASSLAPSGKVEQYF.

This chain links TRBV30 with TRBJ2-7, with 10 bases lining up with TRBD2. The CDR3 is 15 amino acids. The germline CDR1 and CDR2 sequences are GTSNPN and SVGIG (reference sequence). V shed 0 bases, J shed 5 bases, and the junction held 7 bases outside the gene matches. In nucleotides, the CDR3 is TGTGCCTGGAGTGTACTGCTAGCGGGAGCTGACGAGCAGTACTTC. It yields the protein CAWSVLLAGADEQYF.

J is TRBJ2-7 and V is TRBV7-3; TRBD1 agrees at 7 bases. The CDR3 has 13 amino acids. The trim removed 2 bases at V and 3 bases at J, leaving 1 base unmatched. Germline V CDR1 and CDR2: SGHTA, FQGTGA. The CDR3 loop reads CASSLSGGYEQYF. The DNA of the CDR3 is TGTGCCAGCAGCTTATCAGGGGGCTACGAGCAGTACTTC.